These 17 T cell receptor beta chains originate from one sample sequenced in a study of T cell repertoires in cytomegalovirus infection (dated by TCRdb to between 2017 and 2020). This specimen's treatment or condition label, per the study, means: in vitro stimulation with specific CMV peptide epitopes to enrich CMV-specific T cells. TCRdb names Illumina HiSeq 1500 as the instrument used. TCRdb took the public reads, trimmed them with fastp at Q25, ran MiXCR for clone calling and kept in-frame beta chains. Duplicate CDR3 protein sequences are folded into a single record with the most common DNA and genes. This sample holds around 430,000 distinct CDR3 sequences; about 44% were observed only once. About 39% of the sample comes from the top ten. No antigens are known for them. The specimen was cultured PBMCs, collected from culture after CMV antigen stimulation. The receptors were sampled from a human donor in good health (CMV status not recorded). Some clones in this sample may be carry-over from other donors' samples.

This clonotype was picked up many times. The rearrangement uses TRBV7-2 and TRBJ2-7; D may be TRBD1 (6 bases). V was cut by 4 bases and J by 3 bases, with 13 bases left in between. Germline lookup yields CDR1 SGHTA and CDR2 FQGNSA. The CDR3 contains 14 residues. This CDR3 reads CASSYRVVLYEQYF. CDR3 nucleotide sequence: TGTGCCAGCAGCTACAGGGTAGTACTCTACGAGCAGTACTTC. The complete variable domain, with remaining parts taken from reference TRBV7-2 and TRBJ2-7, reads GAGVSQSPSNKVTEKGKDVELRCDPISGHTALYWYRQSLGQGLEFLIYFQGNSAPDKSGLPSDRFSAERTGGSVSTLTIQRTQQEDSAVYLCASSYRVVLYEQYFGPGTRLTVT.

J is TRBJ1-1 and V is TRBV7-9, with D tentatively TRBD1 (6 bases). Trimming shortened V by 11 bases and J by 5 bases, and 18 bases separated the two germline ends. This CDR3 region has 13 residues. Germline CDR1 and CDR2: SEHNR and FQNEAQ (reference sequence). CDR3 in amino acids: CAWRGRGRTEAFF. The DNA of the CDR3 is TGTGCCTGGCGGGGCAGGGGAAGGACTGAAGCTTTCTTT.

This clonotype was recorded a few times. The CDR3, as DNA: TGTGCCAGCAGACCGGACAGGATGAACACTGAAGCTTTCTTT. The encoded protein is CASRPDRMNTEAFF. The J gene is TRBJ1-1, the V gene TRBV5-4; 7 bases map to TRBD1. V was clipped by 5 bases and J by 0 bases; unmatched bases: 4. Germline V gene sequence: CDR1 SGHNT, CDR2 YYREEE (reference sequence). CDR3 length: 14 residues.

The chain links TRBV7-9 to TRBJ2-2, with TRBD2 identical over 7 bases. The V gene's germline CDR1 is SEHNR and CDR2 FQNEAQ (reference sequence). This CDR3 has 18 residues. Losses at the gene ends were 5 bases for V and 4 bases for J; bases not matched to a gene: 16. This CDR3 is CASSRTKELAVGTGELFF. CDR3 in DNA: TGTGCCAGCAGCCGCACAAAGGAGCTAGCGGTCGGCACCGGGGAGCTGTTTTTT.

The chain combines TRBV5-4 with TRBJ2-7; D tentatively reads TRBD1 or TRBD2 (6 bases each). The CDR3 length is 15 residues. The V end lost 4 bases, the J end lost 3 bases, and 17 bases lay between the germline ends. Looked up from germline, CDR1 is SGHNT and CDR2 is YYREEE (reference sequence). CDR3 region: CASSRGASESYEQYF. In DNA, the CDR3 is TGTGCCAGCAGCAGGGGGGCTAGCGAGAGCTACGAGCAGTACTTC.

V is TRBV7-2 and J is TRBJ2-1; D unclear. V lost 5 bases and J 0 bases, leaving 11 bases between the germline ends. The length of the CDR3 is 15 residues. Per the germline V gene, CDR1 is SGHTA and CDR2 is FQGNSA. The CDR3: CASSTKSSSYNEQFF. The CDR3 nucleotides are TGTGCCAGCAGCACGAAGTCAAGCTCCTACAATGAGCAGTTCTTC.

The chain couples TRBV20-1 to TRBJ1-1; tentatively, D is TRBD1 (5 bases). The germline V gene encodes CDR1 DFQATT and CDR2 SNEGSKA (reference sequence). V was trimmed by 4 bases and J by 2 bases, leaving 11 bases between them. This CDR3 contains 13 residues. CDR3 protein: CSANQGLNTEAFF. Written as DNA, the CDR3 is TGCAGTGCTAACCAGGGCCTTAACACTGAAGCTTTCTTT.

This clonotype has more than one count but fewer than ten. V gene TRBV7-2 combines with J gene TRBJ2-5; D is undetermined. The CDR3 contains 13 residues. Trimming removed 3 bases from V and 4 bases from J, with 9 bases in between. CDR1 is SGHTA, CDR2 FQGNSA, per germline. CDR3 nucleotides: TGTGCCAGCAGCTTCTCCATAAGAGAGACCCAGTACTTC. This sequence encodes CASSFSIRETQYF.

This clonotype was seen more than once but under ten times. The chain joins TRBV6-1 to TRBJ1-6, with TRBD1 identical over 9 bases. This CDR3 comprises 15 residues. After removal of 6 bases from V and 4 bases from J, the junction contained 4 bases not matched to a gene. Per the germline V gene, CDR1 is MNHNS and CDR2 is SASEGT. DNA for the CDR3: TGTGCCAGCAGGACAGGGACAGGGTATAATTCACCCCTCCACTTT. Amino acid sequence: CASRTGTGYNSPLHF.

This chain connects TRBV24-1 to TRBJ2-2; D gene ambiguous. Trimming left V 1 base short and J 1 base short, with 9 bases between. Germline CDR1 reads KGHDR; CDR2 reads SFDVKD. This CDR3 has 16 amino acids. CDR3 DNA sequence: TGTGCCACCAGTGATTTTCGACAACAGAACACCGGGGAGCTGTTTTTT. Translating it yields CATSDFRQQNTGELFF.

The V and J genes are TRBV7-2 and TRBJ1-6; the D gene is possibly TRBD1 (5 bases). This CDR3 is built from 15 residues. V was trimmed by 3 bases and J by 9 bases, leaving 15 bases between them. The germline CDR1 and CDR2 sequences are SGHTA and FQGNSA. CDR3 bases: TGTGCCAGCAGCTTTTATCGCAGGGAGAGTTCACCCCTCCACTTT. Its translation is CASSFYRRESSPLHF.

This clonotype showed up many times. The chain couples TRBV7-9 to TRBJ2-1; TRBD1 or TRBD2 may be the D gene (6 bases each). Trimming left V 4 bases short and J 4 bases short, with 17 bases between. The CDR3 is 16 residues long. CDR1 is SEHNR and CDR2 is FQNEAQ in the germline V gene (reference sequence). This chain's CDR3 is CASSSPLRGDYNEQFF. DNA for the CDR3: TGTGCCAGCAGCTCCCCACTTAGGGGGGATTACAATGAGCAGTTCTTC. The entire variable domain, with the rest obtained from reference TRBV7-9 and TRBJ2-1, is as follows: DTGVSQNPRHKITKRGQNVTFRCDPISEHNRLYWYRQTLGQGPEFLTYFQNEAQLEKSRLLSDRFSAERPKGSFSTLEIQRTEQGDSAMYLCASSSPLRGDYNEQFFGPGTRLTVL.

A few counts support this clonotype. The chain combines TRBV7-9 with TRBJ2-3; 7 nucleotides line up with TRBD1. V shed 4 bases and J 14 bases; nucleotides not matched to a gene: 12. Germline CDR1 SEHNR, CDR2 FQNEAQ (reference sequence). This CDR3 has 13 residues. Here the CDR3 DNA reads TGTGCCAGCAGCTCGCCCCTGGGACAGCTTAGGTATTTT. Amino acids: CASSSPLGQLRYF.

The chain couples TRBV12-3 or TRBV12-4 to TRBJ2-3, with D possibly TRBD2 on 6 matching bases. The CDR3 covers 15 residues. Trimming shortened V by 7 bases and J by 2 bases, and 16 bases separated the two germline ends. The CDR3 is CASIPPGAPTDTQYF. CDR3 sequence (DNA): TGTGCCAGCATTCCCCCGGGAGCCCCCACAGATACGCAGTATTTT.

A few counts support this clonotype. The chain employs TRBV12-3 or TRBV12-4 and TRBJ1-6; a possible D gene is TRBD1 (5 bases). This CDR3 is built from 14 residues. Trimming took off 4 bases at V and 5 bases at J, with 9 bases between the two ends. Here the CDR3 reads CASSSDRDNSPLHF. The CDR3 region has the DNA TGTGCCAGCAGTTCCGACAGAGATAATTCACCCCTCCACTTT.

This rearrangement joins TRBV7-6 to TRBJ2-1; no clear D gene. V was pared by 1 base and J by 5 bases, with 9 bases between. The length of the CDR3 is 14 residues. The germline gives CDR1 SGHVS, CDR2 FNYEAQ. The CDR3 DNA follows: TGTGCCAGCAGCTTAGGGTACGGCAACAATGAGCAGTTCTTC. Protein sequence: CASSLGYGNNEQFF.

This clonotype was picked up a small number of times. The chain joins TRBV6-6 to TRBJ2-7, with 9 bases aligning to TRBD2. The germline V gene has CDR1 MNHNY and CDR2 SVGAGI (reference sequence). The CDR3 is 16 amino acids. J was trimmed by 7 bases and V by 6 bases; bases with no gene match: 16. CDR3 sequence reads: CASSERLADAAGEQYF. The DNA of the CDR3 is TGTGCCAGCAGCGAACGACTAGCGGATGCAGCTGGGGAGCAGTACTTC.